A selection of T cell receptor beta chains follows, all from one sample in a study of Ad26.COV2.S vaccination and SARS-CoV-2 variants. Libraries were prepared by immunoSEQ multiplex PCR; TCRdb keeps only in-frame clonotypes and omits some of them. The sample has under 500,000 clones; approximately 92% are singletons. The specimen was peripheral blood, collected in a trial of Ad26.COV2.S vaccine versus placebo. Every receptor here comes from a person aged 18-65 years who received the Ad26.COV2.S COVID-19 vaccine or a placebo. Each CDR3 is given with its conserved first and last residue. The D gene is left open where the match is weak. A clone size is listed for some rows: how often the clone was seen (once, few, many), or a class if it is expanded.

NA | TRBJ1-6 | NA | TRBV6-5 | CASSPRGARNSPLHF | TGTGCCAGCAGCCCCCGGGGGGCGAGGAATTCACCCCTCCACTTT
NA | TRBJ1-2 | NA | TRBV5-5 | CASSLENLSYGYTF | TGTGCCAGCAGCTTGGAGAACCTTAGCTATGGCTACACCTTC
NA | TRBJ2-7 | NA | TRBV9 | CASSVLGEGYEQYF | TGTGCCAGCAGCGTTCTGGGGGAAGGCTACGAGCAGTACTTC
NA | TRBJ1-4 | once | TRBV28 | CASSSFGASNEKLFF | TGTGCCAGCAGTTCTTTTGGGGCTTCGAATGAAAAACTGTTTTTT
NA | TRBJ1-1 | NA | TRBV9 | CASSPGSLAEAFF | TGTGCCAGCAGTCCAGGGTCGTTAGCTGAAGCTTTCTTT
TRBD2 | TRBJ2-5 | NA | TRBV7-9 | CASSLTERGGPRETQYF | TGTGCCAGCAGCTTAACTGAGCGGGGGGGTCCAAGGGAGACCCAGTACTTC
NA | TRBJ1-6 | NA | TRBV7-9 | CASSHRKGSGNNSPLHF | TGTGCCAGCAGCCACAGGAAGGGGTCAGGGAATAATTCACCCCTCCACTTT
NA | TRBJ2-3 | NA | TRBV7-9 | CASSLVSPGRRGDTQYF | TGTGCCAGCAGCTTAGTGTCACCGGGCCGACGGGGAGATACGCAGTATTTT
NA | TRBJ1-2 | NA | TRBV4-3 | CASSQVADNYGYTF | TGCGCCAGCAGCCAAGTTGCCGATAACTATGGCTACACCTTC
TRBD1 | TRBJ1-1 | once | TRBV19 | CASRSPGTGGPQAFF | TGTGCCAGTAGAAGTCCCGGGACAGGAGGCCCCCAAGCTTTCTTT
TRBD1 | TRBJ1-6 | NA | TRBV9 | CASSEGQGRENSPLHF | TGTGCCAGCAGTGAGGGACAGGGTCGAGAAAATTCACCCCTCCACTTT